These 28 T cell receptor beta chains were all obtained from the same sample, sequenced in a study of blood T cell repertoires in COVID-19. Clones were sequenced by immunoSEQ multiplex PCR, and TCRdb holds only the in-frame ones, with some missing. Of about 25,000 clones in the sample, around nine tenths were seen once. The specimen sequenced was peripheral blood. The origin of the receptors is a human donor with active COVID-19. The donor label of this sample is uncertain.

CDR3: CASSPWTSGSPDTQYF. CDR3 DNA sequence: TGTGCCAGCAGCCCCTGGACTAGCGGGAGCCCAGATACGCAGTATTTT. The chain combines TRBV6-4 with TRBJ2-3; 13 nucleotides line up with TRBD2. Trimming removed 6 bases from V and 4 bases from J; junction bases left unmatched: 7. This CDR3 has 16 residues. CDR1 is MRHNA, CDR2 SNTAGT, per germline.

This chain connects TRBV3-1 (or the pseudogene TRBV3-2) to TRBJ2-1; D unclear. CDR1 and CDR2 (germline): LGHDT, YNNKEL (reference sequence). The length of the CDR3 is 15 residues. V lost 4 bases, J lost 3 bases, and 13 bases lay in between. DNA for the CDR3: TGTGCCAGCAGCCCCTTACTTACTAACTACAATGAGCAGTTCTTC. Translating it yields CASSPLLTNYNEQFF.

This clone has just one count. The gene calls are TRBV15 and TRBJ1-4; no reliable D call. The CDR3 contains 14 residues. Germline V gene sequence: CDR1 LNHNV, CDR2 YYDKDF (reference sequence). V dropped 1 base and J dropped 3 bases, with 6 bases sitting between them. The CDR3 nucleotides are TGTGCCACCAGCAGAGCCTTTGCTAATGAAAAACTGTTTTTT. As protein: CATSRAFANEKLFF.

The chain carries TRBV5-6 and TRBJ2-1, with D uncertain. The CDR3 consists of 14 residues. The germline V gene encodes CDR1 SGHDT and CDR2 YYEEEE. Trimming pared 2 bases from V and 0 bases from J, leaving 6 bases between. The CDR3 region is CASSFSSSYNEQFF. The CDR3 coding sequence is TGTGCCAGCAGCTTTTCTAGCTCCTACAATGAGCAGTTCTTC.

This chain connects TRBV28 to TRBJ1-4; a weak D match, TRBD1 (6 bases). V was shortened by 3 bases and J by 8 bases, with 10 bases between the two germline ends. The CDR3 contains 13 residues. Germline assignment: CDR1 MDHEN and CDR2 SYDVKM. Written as DNA, the CDR3 is TGTGCCAGCAGTTTGGGGGGGCCGGAAAAACTGTTTTTT. Residues: CASSLGGPEKLFF.

This clone was seen once. This chain joins TRBV5-1 and TRBJ2-2; 10 bases fit TRBD2. Germline V gene data show CDR1 as SGHRS and CDR2 as YFSETQ. The CDR3 loop spans 17 amino acids. V dropped 2 bases and J dropped 0; count of bases not matched to a gene: 4. The DNA for the CDR3 is TGCGCCAGCAGCTTAAGAGGGACTAGCGCGAACACCGGGGAGCTGTTTTTT. The encoded protein is CASSLRGTSANTGELFF.

The chain carries TRBV7-8 and TRBJ2-5; 10 bases agree with TRBD2. CDR1 and CDR2 from the germline V gene are SGHVS and FQNEAQ. V gave up 1 base and J gave up 4 bases; unmatched junction bases: 3. The CDR3 consists of 15 residues. Written as DNA, the CDR3 is TGTGCCAGCAGCTTAGTGAGGACTAGCGGAGAGACCCAGTACTTC. Its translation is CASSLVRTSGETQYF.

By share, this clone counts as medium-sized. V is TRBV30 and J is TRBJ2-3; 7 bases match TRBD2. This CDR3 comprises 14 residues. The junction had 6 bases not matched to a gene; V was cut back by 2 bases and J by 4 bases. CDR1 is GTSNPN, CDR2 SVGIG, per germline (reference sequence). CDR3 DNA: TGTGCCTGGAGTTCGGCGGGAGCTGCAGATACGCAGTATTTT. Translated, it gives CAWSSAGAADTQYF.

The chain recombines TRBV5-6 with TRBJ2-1, with 8 bases fitting TRBD2. There are 18 residues in the CDR3. Trimming at V came to 4 bases and at J to 7 bases, leaving 19 bases not matched to a gene. Germline V gene lookup returns CDR1 SGHDT and CDR2 YYEEEE. The CDR3, as DNA: TGTGCCAGCAGCCACCGGGGAAGCGGGGGATGGGGGGGTAATGAGCAGTTCTTC. Translating gives CASSHRGSGGWGGNEQFF.

There are a few counts of this clone. The chain has TRBV5-1 and TRBJ1-3, with D unclear. The V gene's germline CDR1 is SGHRS and CDR2 YFSETQ. CDR3 size: 14 residues. V was pared by 2 bases and J by 4 bases, with 10 bases between. CDR3: CASSLEGVGNTIYF. CDR3 nucleotide sequence: TGCGCCAGCAGCTTAGAGGGAGTAGGAAACACCATATATTTT.

The J gene is TRBJ1-2, the V gene TRBV28, with D hard to call. The CDR3 contains 12 residues. The V gene's germline CDR1 is MDHEN and CDR2 SYDVKM. V lost 6 bases to trimming and J lost 3 bases, with 8 bases between them. The CDR3 DNA reads as TGTGCCAGCAGGGAACGGGACTATGGCTACACCTTC. Its protein is CASRERDYGYTF.

The J gene is TRBJ2-3, the V gene TRBV7-2; maybe TRBD2 (5 bases). There are 16 residues in the CDR3. Germline CDR1 and CDR2: SGHTA and FQGNSA. V was pared by 3 bases and J by 6 bases, with 19 bases between. CDR3 nucleotides: TGTGCCAGCAGCTTCTTCCCGCCTAGCTTTGGGGATACGCAGTATTTT. Protein product: CASSFFPPSFGDTQYF.

The chain joins TRBV2 to TRBJ2-3, with 9 bases aligning to TRBD1. Germline trimming cut 6 bases from V and 3 bases from J; bases unmatched to any gene: 7. Per the germline V gene, CDR1 is SNHLY and CDR2 is FYNNEI. This CDR3 comprises 15 residues. The CDR3 spells CASSDRTGVTDTQYF. The CDR3 DNA is TGTGCCAGCAGCGACCGGACAGGGGTGACAGATACGCAGTATTTT.

This clone was observed once. This chain connects TRBV3-1 (or the pseudogene TRBV3-2) to TRBJ1-1; perhaps TRBD1 as D (5 bases). Germline CDR1 and CDR2: LGHDT and YNNKEL (reference sequence). CDR3 length: 15 amino acids. V lost 4 bases to trimming and J lost 1 base, with 13 bases between them. CDR3 residues: CASSPFRGGNTEAFF. CDR3 DNA sequence: TGTGCCAGCAGCCCCTTTAGGGGCGGGAACACTGAAGCTTTCTTT.

This chain uses TRBV11-2 with TRBJ2-5, with D perhaps matching TRBD2 (6 bases). The CDR3 loop spans 14 amino acids. The germline V gene encodes CDR1 SGHAT and CDR2 FQNNGV. V lost 5 bases and J 3 bases, leaving 13 bases between the germline ends. Here the CDR3 DNA reads TGTGCCAGCAGCCCCAGCGGGCCGAAAGAGACCCAGTACTTC. This sequence encodes CASSPSGPKETQYF.

The J gene is TRBJ1-3, the V gene TRBV21-1. TRBV21-1 is assigned pseudogene status. CDR3 length equals 16 residues. The CDR3 is CASSKEGGGGCNTIYF. The CDR3 DNA sequence: TGTGCCAGCAGCAAAGAAGGGGGCGGGGGGTGTAACACCATATATTTT.

The chain carries TRBV28 and TRBJ2-3; 9 positions match TRBD2. Germline V CDR1 and CDR2: MDHEN, SYDVKM. This CDR3 contains 15 residues. Trimming at V came to 3 bases and at J to 2 bases, leaving 3 bases not matched to a gene. The CDR3 loop reads CASSFLAGPTDTQYF. DNA for the CDR3: TGTGCCAGCAGTTTTCTAGCGGGACCCACAGATACGCAGTATTTT.

The chain carries TRBV13 and TRBJ2-1, with TRBD2 as a possible D gene (5 bases). The CDR3 is 14 amino acids. The germline V gene encodes CDR1 PRHDT and CDR2 FYEKMQ (reference sequence). The V end was cut by 0 bases, the J end by 8 bases, with 11 bases between. The CDR3 DNA reads TGTGCCAGCAGCTTAGGCGGAGGAAGTTATGAGCAGTTCTTC. Encoded protein: CASSLGGGSYEQFF.

This chain uses TRBV19 with TRBJ2-2, with a weak D call TRBD1 (6 bases). The V end was cut by 3 bases, the J end by 0 bases, with 26 bases between. CDR1 LNHDA and CDR2 SQIVND come from the germline V gene (reference sequence). The CDR3 loop spans 21 amino acids. CDR3 in amino acids: CASSITQGRPGSYPNTGELFF. For the CDR3, the DNA is TGTGCCAGTAGTATTACTCAGGGGCGCCCTGGGTCATACCCGAACACCGGGGAGCTGTTTTTT.

The chain links TRBV6-5 to TRBJ2-1; 10 nucleotides agree with TRBD2. V lost 7 bases and J lost 5; bases outside the gene matches: 5. The CDR3 is 14 residues long. Per the germline V gene, CDR1 is MNHEY and CDR2 is SVGAGI. The DNA of the CDR3 is TGTGCCAGCACTCGGACTAGCGGAAACAATGAGCAGTTCTTC. Amino acid sequence: CASTRTSGNNEQFF.

This chain connects TRBV3-1 (or the pseudogene TRBV3-2) to TRBJ2-7; D possibly corresponds to TRBD2 (6 bases). V gave up 0 bases and J gave up 4 bases, with 13 bases separating them. CDR1 is LGHDT and CDR2 is YNNKEL in the germline V gene (reference sequence). This CDR3 is 15 amino acids long. CDR3 in DNA: TGTGCCAGCAGCCAAGATTTAGTCGGGAGATACGAGCAGTACTTC. The encoded protein is CASSQDLVGRYEQYF.

This chain links TRBV28 with TRBJ2-7, with 10 bases identical to TRBD1. The CDR3 totals 15 residues. The germline CDR1 and CDR2 sequences are MDHEN and SYDVKM. V dropped 6 bases and J dropped 5; count of bases not matched to a gene: 10. This chain's CDR3 is CASSGTGVGWNEQYF. The CDR3 region has the DNA TGTGCCAGCAGCGGGACAGGGGTCGGCTGGAACGAGCAGTACTTC.

This sequence joins TRBV24-1 and TRBJ2-1, with D possibly matching TRBD2 (5 bases). CDR1 is KGHDR, CDR2 SFDVKD, per germline. This CDR3 region has 12 residues. V was shortened by 4 bases and J by 10 bases, with 10 bases between the two germline ends. CDR3 coding DNA: TGTGCCACCAGTGACCCTAGCAACGAGCAGTTCTTC. It codes for CATSDPSNEQFF.

The chain combines TRBV6-4 with TRBJ2-2; 8 nucleotides agree with TRBD2. CDR3 length equals 16 residues. V lost 7 bases to trimming and J lost 4 bases; unmatched junction nucleotides: 11. CDR1 is MRHNA, CDR2 SNTAGT, per germline. The CDR3 protein is CASTARAGDGTGELFF. In DNA form, the CDR3 reads TGTGCCAGCACGGCACGAGCGGGAGATGGCACCGGGGAGCTGTTTTTT.

J is TRBJ1-2 and V is TRBV28; TRBD1 is a possible D gene (5 bases). The CDR3 contains 12 residues. The germline V and J ends were trimmed by 6 bases and 8 bases, with 13 bases remaining between them. Germline V gene lookup returns CDR1 MDHEN and CDR2 SYDVKM. The CDR3 protein is CASRLPQGGYTF. The CDR3 DNA sequence: TGTGCCAGCAGGTTACCTCAGGGAGGCTACACCTTC.

The chain has TRBV28 and TRBJ1-1; D is unresolved. The V end was cut by 6 bases, the J end by 3 bases, with 20 bases between. This CDR3 comprises 16 residues. Germline assignment: CDR1 MDHEN and CDR2 SYDVKM. The DNA of the CDR3 is TGTGCCAGCAGCCCAAGCGGGCCCCCGAGGGACACTGAAGCTTTCTTT. Protein product: CASSPSGPPRDTEAFF.

The genes are TRBV15 and TRBJ1-5, with TRBD1 as a possible D gene (6 bases). Germline V CDR1 and CDR2: LNHNV, YYDKDF (reference sequence). The CDR3 spans 16 residues. The V gene lost 5 bases and the J gene lost 3 bases, with 17 bases spanning the gap. DNA for the CDR3: TGTGCCACCAGCCGCGCCTCGGACAGTTTCAATCAGCCCCAGCATTTT. As protein: CATSRASDSFNQPQHF. The whole variable domain, remainder taken from reference TRBV15 and TRBJ1-5, is DAMVIQNPRYQVTQFGKPVTLSCSQTLNHNVMYWYQQKSSQAPKLLFHYYDKDFNNEADTPDNFQSRRPNTSFCFLDIRSPGLGDTAMYLCATSRASDSFNQPQHFGDGTRLSIL.

This clone was seen a handful of times. This rearrangement joins TRBV7-9 to TRBJ1-5; D remains ambiguous. The CDR3 runs to 12 residues. The V end lost 5 bases, the J end lost 3 bases, and 5 bases lay between the germline ends. CDR1 and CDR2 (germline): SEHNR, FQNEAQ (reference sequence). The CDR3 DNA sequence: TGTGCCAGCAGCCAGGACAATCAGCCCCAGCATTTT. Translation: CASSQDNQPQHF. Using reference TRBV7-9 and TRBJ1-5 for the parts outside the CDR3, the full variable domain is DTGVSQNPRHKITKRGQNVTFRCDPISEHNRLYWYRQTLGQGPEFLTYFQNEAQLEKSRLLSDRFSAERPKGSFSTLEIQRTEQGDSAMYLCASSQDNQPQHFGDGTRLSIL.